The following is a T cell receptor beta chain sequence with its context. These data belong to a study of blood T cell repertoires in COVID-19. In the study overall: Acute and convalescent COVID-19 samples came from the United States, Italy and Spain.

TCRdb's table, derived via immunoSEQ multiplex PCR, lists solely in-frame clones and lacks some. Of 210,000 or so clones in the sample, under 85% were seen once. CDR3 length: 18 residues. V gave up 4 bases and J gave up 4 bases; unmatched junction bases: 18. From germline, CDR1 is SGHTA and CDR2 FQGNSA. The chain combines TRBV7-2 with TRBJ2-7; 8 bases fit TRBD2. The clonotype was recovered from a woman aged 25 to 39 with COVID-19, enrolled during active disease. The sample consisted of peripheral blood. CDR3 bases: TGTGCCAGCAGCTACGGGGGGGAGGGCCCGGAATTGGGATACGAGCAGTACTTC. This gives the protein CASSYGGEGPELGYEQYF.